Each of the 27 T cell receptor beta chains below was sequenced from the same sample in a study of OX40 agonist ivuxolimab in advanced cancers. The assay was immunoSEQ multiplex PCR, and TCRdb's table has in-frame clones only and misses some. The sample holds 46,000 or so clones, 70% to 90% seen once. This specimen was CD4+ or CD8+ T cells sorted from blood, taken in a trial of the OX40 agonist ivuxolimab. The receptors here all came from an adult with an advanced solid tumor such as melanoma, head and neck, liver or kidney cancer.

This clone came up a few times. This rearrangement joins TRBV15 to TRBJ1-1; 8 positions match TRBD1. The V and J ends lost 0 bases and 5 bases, in that order; junction bases with no gene match: 5. The CDR3 totals 15 residues. Looked up from germline, CDR1 is LNHNV and CDR2 is YYDKDF (reference sequence). CDR3 protein: CATSRDQDRVTEAFF. For the CDR3, the DNA is TGTGCCACCAGCAGAGATCAGGACAGGGTGACTGAAGCTTTCTTT.

This chain uses TRBV29-1 with TRBJ1-2; D is undetermined. V dropped 2 bases and J dropped 6 bases, with 10 bases sitting between them. The germline V gene encodes CDR1 SQVTM and CDR2 ANQGSEA. The CDR3 sequence is 12 residues long. The CDR3 reads CSVESRIHGYTF. For the CDR3, the DNA is TGCAGCGTTGAATCCAGGATCCATGGCTACACCTTC.

The chain carries TRBV15 and TRBJ1-3; TRBD1 matches 10 bases. CDR1 and CDR2 (germline): LNHNV, YYDKDF (reference sequence). The CDR3 is 15 amino acids. V trimming: 6 bases; J trimming: 4 bases; junction bases outside the gene matches: 6. DNA of the CDR3: TGTGCCACCAGACTTGACAGGGGGCCGGGAAACACCATATATTTT. As protein: CATRLDRGPGNTIYF. Variable domain in full (rest from reference TRBV15 and TRBJ1-3): DAMVIQNPRYQVTQFGKPVTLSCSQTLNHNVMYWYQQKSSQAPKLLFHYYDKDFNNEADTPDNFQSRRPNTSFCFLDIRSPGLGDTAMYLCATRLDRGPGNTIYFGEGSWLTVV.

The chain uses TRBV27 and TRBJ2-2, with D maybe TRBD1 (5 bases). V gave up 2 bases and J gave up 5 bases, with 21 bases separating them. The CDR3 spans 18 residues. Germline CDR1 reads MNHEY; CDR2 reads SMNVEV (reference sequence). The DNA of the CDR3 is TGTGCCAGCAGTTTAGCGGCCCCCCAGGGTAGTTGGACCGGGGAGCTGTTTTTT. This gives the protein CASSLAAPQGSWTGELFF.

The table lists this clone with a few counts. V and J are TRBV15 and TRBJ1-5; D call uncertain. CDR1 is LNHNV, CDR2 YYDKDF, per germline (reference sequence). CDR3 length equals 15 residues. V lost 0 bases and J 3 bases, leaving 9 bases between the germline ends. CDR3 coding DNA: TGTGCCACCAGCAGAGATCGCGGGTACAATCAGCCCCAGCATTTT. Encoded protein: CATSRDRGYNQPQHF.

This chain joins TRBV29-1 and TRBJ1-2; no clear D gene. CDR1 is SQVTM and CDR2 is ANQGSEA in the germline V gene. This CDR3 is 10 amino acids long. V was pared by 3 bases and J by 6 bases, with 5 bases between. CDR3 region: CSVEADGYTF. CDR3 DNA: TGCAGCGTTGAGGCGGATGGCTACACCTTC.

The rearrangement uses TRBV27 and TRBJ2-1; D perhaps matches TRBD2 (5 bases). The V and J ends lost 3 bases and 2 bases respectively, with 5 bases between them. This CDR3 has 13 residues. Germline V gene sequence: CDR1 MNHEY, CDR2 SMNVEV (reference sequence). Written as DNA, the CDR3 is TGTGCCAGCAGTTTCGGGACCTACAATGAGCAGTTCTTC. This gives the protein CASSFGTYNEQFF.

The chain is built from TRBV9 and TRBJ1-1; D is ambiguous. V was shortened by 1 base and J by 0 bases, with 10 bases between the two germline ends. The CDR3 extends over 15 amino acids. Germline CDR1 is SGDLS and CDR2 is YYNGEE. This CDR3 reads CASSVINPVNTEAFF. Here the CDR3 DNA reads TGTGCCAGCAGCGTAATCAACCCGGTGAACACTGAAGCTTTCTTT.

The J gene is TRBJ2-1, the V gene TRBV4-1; no reliable D call. V lost 4 bases and J 6 bases, leaving 10 bases between the germline ends. Germline V CDR1 and CDR2: MGHRA, YSYEKL. CDR3 length equals 13 residues. This CDR3 is CASSLGSTNEQFF. The CDR3 bases are TGCGCCAGCAGCCTAGGTAGCACCAATGAGCAGTTCTTC.

The chain uses TRBV15 and TRBJ2-2, with 7 positions matching TRBD2. The V gene end was trimmed by 0 bases and the J gene end by 5 bases; junction bases not matched to a gene: 3. This CDR3 spans 15 amino acids. CDR1 and CDR2 from the germline V gene are LNHNV and YYDKDF (reference sequence). In nucleotides, the CDR3 is TGTGCCACCAGCAGAGATGGGGGGGTTACCGGGGAGCTGTTTTTT. Translating it yields CATSRDGGVTGELFF.

The chain combines TRBV5-5 with TRBJ2-7, with TRBD2 matching 11 bases. In germline, CDR1 is SGHKS, CDR2 YYEKEE (reference sequence). V was clipped by 4 bases and J by 2 bases; unmatched bases: 2. This CDR3 is 14 amino acids long. Here the CDR3 reads CASSLLAGAYEQYF. In DNA, the CDR3 is TGTGCCAGCAGCCTACTAGCGGGAGCCTACGAGCAGTACTTC.

The chain links TRBV25-1 to TRBJ1-2; D might be TRBD1 (5 bases). The CDR3 totals 16 residues. Per germline, CDR1 MGHDK and CDR2 SYGVNS. V was trimmed by 4 bases and J by 4 bases, leaving 19 bases between them. CDR3 in DNA: TGTGCCAGCAGTGGGCGGGACTCGCTTCTAAGCTATGGCTACACCTTC. It codes for CASSGRDSLLSYGYTF.

The chain carries TRBV18 and TRBJ2-7; 10 bases agree with TRBD1. The CDR3 is 15 residues long. The J segment lost 0 bases and the V segment lost 3 bases, leaving 2 bases of the junction unmatched. Germline V lookup: CDR1 KGHSH, CDR2 LQKENI. CDR3 DNA sequence: TGTGCCAGCTCACCTGGACAGGGGGGCTCCTACGAGCAGTACTTC. It specifies CASSPGQGGSYEQYF.

This chain joins TRBV19 and TRBJ2-2; the match to TRBD2 covers 9 bases. V lost 7 bases to trimming and J lost 5 bases; unmatched junction nucleotides: 2. The CDR3 has 13 residues. The V gene's germline CDR1 is LNHDA and CDR2 SQIVND (reference sequence). In nucleotides, the CDR3 is TGTGCCAGTAAGACTAGCGGAACCGGGGAGCTGTTTTTT. This translates into CASKTSGTGELFF.

The V call is TRBV27, the J call TRBJ1-5; the match to TRBD1 covers 9 bases. The V gene's germline CDR1 is MNHEY and CDR2 SMNVEV (reference sequence). The CDR3 is 14 amino acids. Unmatched junction bases numbered 5, after V lost 5 bases and J lost 6 bases. This chain's CDR3 is CASSRTGGGQPQHF. The CDR3 coding sequence is TGTGCCAGCAGTCGAACAGGGGGCGGTCAGCCCCAGCATTTT.

V is TRBV29-1 and J is TRBJ1-5, with D possibly TRBD1 on 5 matching bases. The CDR3 covers 12 residues. The V gene's germline CDR1 is SQVTM and CDR2 ANQGSEA. Trimming pared 7 bases from V and 2 bases from J, leaving 9 bases between. The chain's CDR3 is CSAREGNQPQHF. The CDR3 bases are TGCAGCGCCAGGGAGGGCAATCAGCCCCAGCATTTT.

This rearrangement joins TRBV27 to TRBJ2-1; D gene ambiguous. V was cut by 4 bases and J by 2 bases, with 6 bases left in between. This CDR3 is built from 13 residues. Germline V gene sequence: CDR1 MNHEY, CDR2 SMNVEV (reference sequence). CDR3 DNA: TGTGCCAGCAGTTCAAGGGCCTACAATGAGCAGTTCTTC. Translating it yields CASSSRAYNEQFF.

This chain joins TRBV2 and TRBJ1-2; TRBD1 might be the D (6 bases). Trimming took off 7 bases at V and 3 bases at J, with 21 bases between the two ends. CDR1 is SNHLY and CDR2 is FYNNEI in the germline V gene. The CDR3 spans 16 residues. The CDR3 DNA is TGTGCCAGCACCCCCGGGGGGGGGCGCTGGGACTATGGCTACACCTTC. It encodes CASTPGGGRWDYGYTF.

The chain links TRBV27 to TRBJ1-1, with D perhaps TRBD1 (5 bases). Trimming shortened V by 4 bases and J by 3 bases, and 9 bases separated the two germline ends. This CDR3 is 13 amino acids long. In germline, CDR1 is MNHEY, CDR2 SMNVEV (reference sequence). The DNA for the CDR3 is TGTGCCAGCAGTTGGGGGAGCGACACTGAAGCTTTCTTT. It codes for CASSWGSDTEAFF.

The CDR3 is CASSLGFRNGTVETQYF. The CDR3 DNA is TGTGCCAGCAGCTTGGGCTTCCGGAACGGGACAGTGGAGACCCAGTACTTC. The chain links TRBV7-9 to TRBJ2-5; 7 bases align to TRBD1. Per the germline V gene, CDR1 is SEHNR and CDR2 is FQNEAQ (reference sequence). The CDR3 spans 17 residues. The J segment lost 5 bases and the V segment lost 3 bases, leaving 15 bases of the junction unmatched.

The CDR3 sequence is CASSQDVSHSLNTEAFF. The CDR3 DNA sequence: TGCGCCAGCAGCCAAGATGTGTCCCACAGCCTGAACACTGAAGCTTTCTTT. The chain joins TRBV4-3 to TRBJ1-1; D is undetermined. CDR1 LGHNA and CDR2 YSLEER come from the germline V gene. The CDR3 covers 17 residues. The V and J ends lost 0 bases and 0 bases respectively, with 14 bases between them.

This chain's CDR3 is CASSFWGSGSYEQYF. The CDR3 nucleotides read TGTGCCAGCAGTTTTTGGGGTAGCGGGAGCTACGAGCAGTACTTC. This rearrangement joins TRBV27 to TRBJ2-7; TRBD2 matches 9 bases. J lost 3 bases, V lost 3 bases, and 6 bases had no gene match. The CDR3 length is 15 residues. Germline V CDR1 and CDR2: MNHEY, SMNVEV (reference sequence).

V gene TRBV4-3 combines with J gene TRBJ2-5; tentative D call: TRBD2 (6 bases). V dropped 0 bases and J dropped 5 bases, with 16 bases sitting between them. The CDR3 runs 16 residues. Germline CDR1 and CDR2: LGHNA and YSLEER. The CDR3 sequence is CASSQDARGNWETQYF. Here the CDR3 DNA reads TGCGCCAGCAGCCAAGATGCTCGGGGGAACTGGGAGACCCAGTACTTC.

This clone appeared a single time. The junction departs from germline at one end; a sequencing error may be responsible. The chain has TRBV13 and TRBJ2-7; D is unclear. Germline V gene sequence: CDR1 PRHDT, CDR2 FYEKMQ (reference sequence). The CDR3 contains 11 residues. CDR3 DNA sequence: TGTGCCAGCAGCTCTGGACGGACCGTCGGATTC. It translates to CASSSGRTVGF.

The V call is TRBV12-5, the J call TRBJ2-7; TRBD1 or TRBD2 may be the D gene (5 bases each). This CDR3 has 16 amino acids. Per the germline V gene, CDR1 is LGHNT and CDR2 is FRNRAP. V lost 4 bases and J 3 bases, leaving 19 bases between the germline ends. The DNA for the CDR3 is TGTGCTAGTGGTTCTATGGGGGAGCGGTCCTTCTACGAGCAGTACTTC. Protein: CASGSMGERSFYEQYF.

The chain couples TRBV6-5 to TRBJ2-7; D gene uncertain. Trimming took off 4 bases at V and 3 bases at J, with 4 bases between the two ends. Germline loops: CDR1 MNHEY, CDR2 SVGAGI. The CDR3 runs to 11 residues. CDR3 sequence (DNA): TGTGCCAGCAGTTCAGACTACGAGCAGTACTTC. Translation gives CASSSDYEQYF.

J is TRBJ2-3 and V is TRBV27, with TRBD2 identical over 11 bases. The CDR3 is made up of 18 amino acids. J was trimmed by 5 bases and V by 2 bases; bases with no gene match: 12. Germline values: CDR1 MNHEY, CDR2 SMNVEV (reference sequence). This chain's CDR3 is CASSLRTSLAGERDTQYF. CDR3 DNA: TGTGCCAGCAGTTTACGCACCTCACTAGCGGGAGAGCGAGATACGCAGTATTTT.